The 32 T cell receptor beta chains in this list originate from one sample, sequenced in a study of OX40 agonist ivuxolimab in advanced cancers. Here immunoSEQ multiplex PCR was the method, and the copy in TCRdb shows in-frame clones only, minus some. The table shows tens of thousands of clones, with approximately 81% occurring only once. The sample here was CD4+ or CD8+ T cells sorted from blood, taken in a trial of the OX40 agonist ivuxolimab. The receptors come from an adult with an advanced solid tumor such as melanoma, head and neck, liver or kidney cancer.

The DNA of the CDR3 is TGCAGCGTTACTCAAACACTAGGTCCATCCTACGAGCAGTACTTC. Amino acids: CSVTQTLGPSYEQYF. V usage is TRBV29-1 and J usage is TRBJ2-7, with D possibly TRBD2 on 5 matching bases. Trimming pared 5 bases from V and 1 base from J, leaving 18 bases between. The CDR3 length is 15 residues. The V gene's germline CDR1 is SQVTM and CDR2 ANQGSEA.

The V and J genes are TRBV18 and TRBJ2-7, with TRBD2 identical over 10 bases. The germline gives CDR1 KGHSH, CDR2 LQKENI. V gave up 3 bases and J gave up 7 bases; unmatched junction bases: 15. The CDR3 spans 17 residues. The chain's CDR3 is CASSPRRSQREGQEQYF. DNA for the CDR3: TGTGCCAGCTCACCCCGACGCTCACAGCGGGAGGGCCAGGAGCAGTACTTC.

CDR3 protein: CASSPRQGYTEAFF. For the CDR3, the DNA is TGTGCCAGCAGCCCCCGACAGGGCTACACTGAAGCTTTCTTT. The genes are TRBV14 and TRBJ1-1; 7 nucleotides line up with TRBD1. Germline V CDR1 and CDR2: SGHDN, FVKESK. The junction had 5 bases not matched to a gene; V was cut back by 4 bases and J by 3 bases. CDR3 length: 14 residues.

The chain employs TRBV10-3 and TRBJ2-7; 11 nucleotides line up with TRBD2. Trimming removed 2 bases from V and 1 base from J; junction bases left unmatched: 4. Germline V CDR1 and CDR2: ENHRY, SYGVKD. This CDR3 comprises 16 residues. The CDR3 sequence: CAISETRLAGSYEQYF. CDR3 nucleotide sequence: TGTGCCATCAGTGAGACCCGACTAGCGGGATCCTACGAGCAGTACTTC.

The rearrangement uses TRBV7-9 and TRBJ1-1, with a weak D call TRBD1 (6 bases). CDR3 length equals 17 residues. Germline-derived CDR1 and CDR2 are SEHNR and FQNEAQ (reference sequence). Trimming stripped 5 bases from V and 1 base from J, with 20 bases between. The CDR3, as DNA: TGTGCCAGCAGCGGGCGATTTCAGGGGTACCCGAACACTGAAGCTTTCTTT. Translating it yields CASSGRFQGYPNTEAFF.

This clone was detected only a few times. The chain is built from TRBV15 and TRBJ2-7; no firm D call. Germline V gene lookup returns CDR1 LNHNV and CDR2 YYDKDF (reference sequence). CDR3 size: 15 residues. Trimming pared 3 bases from V and 5 bases from J, leaving 17 bases between. This chain's CDR3 is CATSSPSRASDEQYF. The CDR3 DNA sequence: TGTGCCACCAGCAGTCCCAGTCGGGCATCCGACGAGCAGTACTTC.

The gene calls are TRBV12-5 and TRBJ2-5; the D gene is possibly TRBD1 (6 bases). V lost 4 bases and J lost 9, with 15 bases in between. CDR1 and CDR2 from the germline V gene are LGHNT and FRNRAP. The CDR3 runs to 13 residues. CDR3 region: CASGSDSGPSQYF. Written as DNA, the CDR3 is TGTGCTAGTGGTTCGGACAGTGGGCCATCCCAGTACTTC.

This chain joins TRBV10-2 and TRBJ2-7; 8 nucleotides align to TRBD2. Germline values: CDR1 WSHSY, CDR2 SAAADI. Trimming at V came to 6 bases and at J to 0 bases, leaving 1 base not matched to a gene. This CDR3 is built from 13 residues. Written as DNA, the CDR3 is TGCGCCAGCAGACTAGCGGCCTCCTACGAGCAGTACTTC. It encodes CASRLAASYEQYF.

This chain uses TRBV19 with TRBJ1-2; no clear D gene. Deletions cut 5 bases from V and 5 bases from J, with 12 bases between. Germline V gene data show CDR1 as LNHDA and CDR2 as SQIVND (reference sequence). The CDR3 contains 13 residues. CDR3 residues: CASSSQRGYGYTF. The CDR3 DNA is TGTGCCAGTAGTTCACAGCGGGGTTATGGCTACACCTTC.

V gene TRBV5-3 combines with J gene TRBJ1-1; no clear D gene. TRBV5-3 is reported as an ORF; its role is uncertain. CDR3 length equals 11 residues. V lost 8 bases, J lost 6 bases, and 11 bases lay in between. The CDR3: CASSLHAEAFF. The CDR3 DNA sequence: TGTGCCAGCAGCCTCCATGCTGAAGCTTTCTTT.

The chain recombines TRBV10-3 with TRBJ2-7; 11 bases map to TRBD2. CDR3 size: 16 residues. After removal of 8 bases from V and 3 bases from J, the junction contained 12 bases not matched to a gene. Germline values: CDR1 ENHRY, CDR2 SYGVKD. The CDR3 sequence is CAIGTSSSGRIYEQYF. CDR3 nucleotides: TGTGCCATCGGAACCTCCTCTAGCGGGAGGATCTACGAGCAGTACTTC.

CDR3 nucleotide sequence: TGCAGCGTTGAAGATCCCTTAGCTAGTACAGATACGCAGTATTTT. Amino acids: CSVEDPLASTDTQYF. V usage is TRBV29-1 and J usage is TRBJ2-3; D is ambiguous. The CDR3 has 15 residues. Deletions cut 0 bases from V and 3 bases from J, with 13 bases between. From germline, CDR1 is SQVTM and CDR2 ANQGSEA.

V gene TRBV4-1 combines with J gene TRBJ2-2; D might be TRBD2 (6 bases). Germline CDR1 MGHRA, CDR2 YSYEKL. Trimming removed 3 bases at V and 7 bases at J, with 18 bases between. The CDR3 totals 16 residues. CDR3 bases: TGCGCCAGCAGCCAGTATTCCGGGAGAAAGGACGGGGAGCTGTTTTTT. Translation gives CASSQYSGRKDGELFF.

The rearrangement joins TRBV28 to TRBJ2-5, with a tentative D call TRBD1 (6 bases). The DNA end lines up better with TRBJ2-7; the J call may be wrong. CDR1 MDHEN and CDR2 SYDVKM come from the germline V gene. This CDR3 spans 15 amino acids. This CDR3 is CASSPGTQGSYEQYF. The CDR3 coding sequence is TGTGCCAGCAGTCCCGGGACACAGGGCTCCTACGAGCAGTACTTC.

The rearrangement uses TRBV19 and TRBJ2-5; 10 bases are shared with TRBD2. This CDR3 has 15 amino acids. Per germline, CDR1 LNHDA and CDR2 SQIVND (reference sequence). The junction had 1 base not matched to a gene; V was cut back by 1 base and J by 2 bases. This chain's CDR3 is CASSIGTSGQETQYF. The CDR3 DNA is TGTGCCAGTAGTATAGGGACTAGCGGTCAAGAGACCCAGTACTTC.

The chain links TRBV18 to TRBJ1-4, with a tentative D call TRBD1 (6 bases). This CDR3 has 16 amino acids. Per the germline V gene, CDR1 is KGHSH and CDR2 is LQKENI. The ends were cut back, 6 bases at V and 0 bases at J, with 14 bases in the middle. DNA for the CDR3: TGTGCCAGCTCCTTCTCTGGGGGCGCAACTAATGAAAAACTGTTTTTT. It encodes CASSFSGGATNEKLFF.

The chain carries TRBV25-1 and TRBJ2-1; no reliable D call. Germline assignment: CDR1 MGHDK and CDR2 SYGVNS. This CDR3 has 15 amino acids. Trimming removed 8 bases from V and 0 bases from J, with 14 bases in between. The CDR3 DNA follows: TGTGCCAGCCAGTCGAAGCAGAGCTCCTACAATGAGCAGTTCTTC. Its translation is CASQSKQSSYNEQFF.

This clone was found once. V gene TRBV19 combines with J gene TRBJ2-2; 14 bases are a match to TRBD2. CDR3 length equals 17 residues. CDR1 is LNHDA and CDR2 is SQIVND in the germline V gene (reference sequence). With 5 bases clipped from V and 5 bases from J, the junction kept 7 bases outside the gene matches. The CDR3 region is CASSLGLAGVGTGELFF. As DNA, the CDR3 is TGTGCCAGTAGTCTGGGACTAGCGGGAGTAGGGACCGGGGAGCTGTTTTTT.

This chain links TRBV15 with TRBJ2-7; possibly TRBD1 for D (5 bases). V was pared by 3 bases and J by 7 bases, with 19 bases between. CDR1 is LNHNV, CDR2 YYDKDF, per germline (reference sequence). The CDR3 length is 15 residues. This CDR3 is CATSSALDSKREQYF. CDR3 sequence (DNA): TGTGCCACCAGCAGTGCCCTCGACAGCAAGAGAGAGCAGTACTTC.

This chain joins TRBV6-1 and TRBJ2-5; D ambiguous. The V end was cut by 1 base, the J end by 5 bases, with 5 bases between. This CDR3 has 12 residues. Germline V gives CDR1 MNHNS, CDR2 SASEGT. The CDR3 spells CASSEGRETQYF. Here the CDR3 DNA reads TGTGCCAGCAGTGAAGGAAGGGAGACCCAGTACTTC.

The genes are TRBV6-1 and TRBJ1-5; D not resolved. The CDR3 is 15 amino acids. Germline V lookup: CDR1 MNHNS, CDR2 SASEGT. V gave up 5 bases and J gave up 5 bases, with 16 bases separating them. CDR3 sequence: CASSRRTADDQPQHF. CDR3 coding DNA: TGTGCCAGCAGTAGAAGAACGGCGGATGATCAGCCCCAGCATTTT.

J is TRBJ2-5 and V is TRBV10-1; 8 bases map to TRBD1. The J call may be wrong; the DNA end is better matched by TRBJ2-7. Germline V gene data show CDR1 as WNHNN and CDR2 as SYGVQD (reference sequence). This CDR3 region has 15 residues. CDR3: CASSALQGASNEQYF. DNA for the CDR3: TGCGCCAGCAGTGCTCTCCAGGGGGCCAGCAACGAGCAGTACTTC.

The chain carries TRBV4-1 and TRBJ1-1; weak D call: TRBD1 (5 bases). CDR1 MGHRA and CDR2 YSYEKL come from the germline V gene. The CDR3 length is 14 residues. V lost 2 bases, J lost 4 bases, and 11 bases lay in between. CDR3 bases: TGCGCCAGCAGCCAACCCCGGGGGGGCACTGAAGCTTTCTTT. It encodes CASSQPRGGTEAFF.

The chain combines TRBV19 with TRBJ1-5, with D perhaps matching TRBD1 (6 bases). The CDR3 has 14 amino acids. Germline CDR1 is LNHDA and CDR2 is SQIVND (reference sequence). Trimming stripped 9 bases from V and 2 bases from J, with 14 bases between. The CDR3 sequence is CASTGINRNQPQHF. The DNA of the CDR3 is TGTGCCAGCACAGGGATTAATCGCAATCAGCCCCAGCATTTT.

The rearrangement links TRBV2 to TRBJ2-2; the match to TRBD2 covers 8 bases. CDR1 is SNHLY, CDR2 FYNNEI, per germline. V dropped 7 bases and J dropped 4; count of bases not matched to a gene: 8. This CDR3 is 15 amino acids long. Here the CDR3 reads CASISGGELTGELFF. Here the CDR3 DNA reads TGTGCCAGCATCTCGGGGGGGGAACTCACCGGGGAGCTGTTTTTT.

The chain couples TRBV19 to TRBJ2-1; D is undetermined. The V gene's germline CDR1 is LNHDA and CDR2 SQIVND (reference sequence). This CDR3 is 15 amino acids long. Trimming removed 4 bases from V and 0 bases from J, with 10 bases in between. CDR3 in DNA: TGTGCCAGTAGTACTCAGGCCAGCTCCTACAATGAGCAGTTCTTC. It yields the protein CASSTQASSYNEQFF.

V is TRBV5-4 and J is TRBJ2-3; D unresolved. CDR1 and CDR2 from the germline V gene are SGHNT and YYREEE (reference sequence). Trimming removed 4 bases at V and 1 base at J, with 13 bases between. The length of the CDR3 is 15 residues. The CDR3 DNA reads TGTGCCAGCAGCCCATTGGTTGGGCGCACAGATACGCAGTATTTT. Its translation: CASSPLVGRTDTQYF.

V is TRBV5-1 and J is TRBJ2-1; 13 bases match TRBD2. CDR1 SGHRS and CDR2 YFSETQ come from the germline V gene. J gave up 8 bases and V 7 bases, and 12 bases lay outside the gene matches. The CDR3 is made up of 16 amino acids. CDR3 loop: CASRWGTSGRADEQFF. For the CDR3, the DNA is TGCGCCAGCCGTTGGGGAACTAGCGGGAGGGCCGATGAGCAGTTCTTC. The full variable domain, rest sourced from reference TRBV5-1 and TRBJ2-1, is KAGVTQTPRYLIKTRGQQVTLSCSPISGHRSVSWYQQTPGQGLQFLFEYFSETQRNKGNFPGRFSGRQFSNSRSEMNVSTLELGDSALYLCASRWGTSGRADEQFFGPGTRLTVL.

V is TRBV25-1 and J is TRBJ1-1; D is undetermined. V was trimmed by 4 bases and J by 3 bases, leaving 12 bases between them. The CDR3 is 14 residues long. The germline gives CDR1 MGHDK, CDR2 SYGVNS. CDR3 in DNA: TGTGCCAGCAGTGCCCTCGGGGAGGACACTGAAGCTTTCTTT. This translates into CASSALGEDTEAFF.

The chain uses TRBV28 and TRBJ2-7; a possible D gene is TRBD1 (5 bases). Germline V gives CDR1 MDHEN, CDR2 SYDVKM. Between the trimmed V and J ends, which lost 8 bases and 2 bases, there was a span of 13 bases. The CDR3 spans 13 residues. DNA for the CDR3: TGTGCCAGCCGGACATCCAACACCTACGAGCAGTACTTC. Translating it yields CASRTSNTYEQYF.

The chain uses TRBV25-1 and TRBJ1-1; D might be TRBD1 (5 bases). Trimming pared 6 bases from V and 2 bases from J, leaving 10 bases between. Germline V gives CDR1 MGHDK, CDR2 SYGVNS. The CDR3 consists of 13 residues. The DNA of the CDR3 is TGTGCCAGCAGGGACAACCCTAACACTGAAGCTTTCTTT. Translated: CASRDNPNTEAFF.

The V and J genes are TRBV19 and TRBJ1-2, with a weak D call TRBD1 (5 bases). The CDR3 contains 14 residues. Germline lookup yields CDR1 LNHDA and CDR2 SQIVND (reference sequence). The V end was cut by 6 bases, the J end by 5 bases, with 16 bases between. Here the CDR3 reads CASRRTYSGYGYTF. The DNA of the CDR3 is TGTGCCAGTAGGCGGACATACAGTGGTTATGGCTACACCTTC.